The T cell receptor (beta chain) described here comes from a study of T cells in Graves' hyperthyroidism and ophthalmopathy. General study findings and limits: Ophthalmopathy, which appeared later, was predicted by the model a median about 6.8 months before onset.

This clonotype came up many times. Its antigen is not identified. RNA transcripts served as the template for amplifying TCR beta CDR3 regions. Carried out on the TCR CDR3, a first-round RT-PCR used the HTBI primer set. From the multiplex PCR reads, TCRdb called clonotypes with MiXCR, one entry per CDR3 protein. The sample contains approximately 380,000 distinct CDR3 sequences, 19% of which appear only once. This CDR3 is 13 amino acids long. With 4 bases removed from V and 1 base from J, the gap between germline ends came to 7 bases. CDR1 and CDR2 (germline): SGHVS, FQNEAQ. Specimen: blood. This chain connects TRBV7-8 to TRBJ1-1; D is undetermined. The clonotype comes from a woman aged 18 to 35 with Graves' hyperthyroidism. The CDR3 DNA is TGTGCCAGCAGCTACATCACGAACACTGAAGCTTTCTTT. Translated, it gives CASSYITNTEAFF.